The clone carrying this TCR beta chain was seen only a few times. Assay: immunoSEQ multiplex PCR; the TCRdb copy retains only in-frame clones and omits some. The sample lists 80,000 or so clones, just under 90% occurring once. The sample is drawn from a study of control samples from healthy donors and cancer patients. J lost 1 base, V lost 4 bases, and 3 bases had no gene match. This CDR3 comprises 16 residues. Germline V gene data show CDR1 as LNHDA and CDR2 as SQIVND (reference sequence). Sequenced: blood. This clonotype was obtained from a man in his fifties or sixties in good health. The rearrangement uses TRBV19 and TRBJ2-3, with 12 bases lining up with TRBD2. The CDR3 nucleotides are TGTGCCAGTAGTAAACGACTAGCGGGGGGCACAGATACGCAGTATTTT. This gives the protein CASSKRLAGGTDTQYF.